These T cell receptor beta chains were read from a single sample in a study of blood T cell repertoires in COVID-19. The protocol was immunoSEQ multiplex PCR, while the TCRdb copy is restricted to in-frame clones and leaves out a portion. The sample records 200,000 to 250,000 clones, around nine tenths being singletons. The sample comprised peripheral blood. The receptors were sampled from a man in his 60s with acute or convalescent COVID-19. Both conserved end residues are part of each CDR3. Each record gives: CDR3 length, clone size, V gene, D gene, J gene, CDR3 DNA, CDR3 protein. D genes are given only for firm matches. The size field is filled for only some rows; it gives once, few, many or a size class.

18,NA,TRBV3-1/TRBV3-2,TRBD2,TRBJ2-5,TGTGCCAGCAGCCATCGGACTAGCGGGGGGGACCTCCAAGAGACCCAGTACTTC,CASSHRTSGGDLQETQYF
13,NA,TRBV7-2,TRBD1,TRBJ1-1,TGTGCCAGCAGCTTCACAGGGGACACTGAAGCTTTCTTT,CASSFTGDTEAFF
16,NA,TRBV5-1,NA,TRBJ2-6,TGCGCCAGCACCCCAGGGGCGGGCTCTGGGGCCAACGTCCTGACTTTC,CASTPGAGSGANVLTF
12,NA,TRBV12-3/TRBV12-4,NA,TRBJ2-7,TGTGCCAGCAGTCCCACAGGTGACGAGCAGTACTTC,CASSPTGDEQYF
14,NA,TRBV5-4,TRBD1,TRBJ1-2,TGTGCCAGCAGCACGGGACAGGGGGAATATGGCTACACCTTC,CASSTGQGEYGYTF
12,NA,TRBV6-6,NA,TRBJ1-2,TGTGCCAGCAGTTACCCCTATAGTGGCTACACCTTC,CASSYPYSGYTF
14,NA,TRBV19,NA,TRBJ1-3,TGTGCCAGTAGTACTTCCAACAGGGATCACACCATATATTTT,CASSTSNRDHTIYF
14,NA,TRBV5-4,TRBD1,TRBJ1-2,TGTGCCAGCAGCTTACGGACAGGGGGCTATGGCTACACCTTC,CASSLRTGGYGYTF
13,NA,TRBV19,TRBD1,TRBJ1-2,TGTGCCAGTTTTACAGGGGGAAGAAGAGGCTACACCTTC,CASFTGGRRGYTF
15,NA,TRBV19,NA,TRBJ2-3,TGTGCCGCCGGGGGTAGTCCTTCTAGCACAGATACGCAGTATTTT,CAAGGSPSSTDTQYF
17,NA,TRBV5-1,TRBD2,TRBJ2-6,TGCGCCAGCAGCTTGTACGGGGAGGGGTCTGGGGCCAACGTCCTGACTTTC,CASSLYGEGSGANVLTF
13,NA,TRBV13,TRBD1,TRBJ1-1,TGTGCCAGCAGCTTGCCAGGGGGCACTGAAGCTTTCTTT,CASSLPGGTEAFF
16,NA,TRBV11-2,TRBD2,TRBJ2-5,TGTGCCAGCAGCTACTTAGCGGGGGGGCGTCGAGAGACCCAGTACTTC,CASSYLAGGRRETQYF
14,NA,TRBV28,NA,TRBJ1-1,TGTGCCAGCAGTCCAGCGGGGGGGTGGACTGAAGCTTTCTTT,CASSPAGGWTEAFF
16,NA,TRBV18,TRBD1,TRBJ1-2,TGTGCCAGCTCACCCGTCCTCGGGACAGGGAACTATGGCTACACCTTC,CASSPVLGTGNYGYTF
17,NA,TRBV23-1,TRBD1,TRBJ2-7,TGCGCCAGCAAGCGGTCCGCAGGGGGCGCGAAGGCCTACGAGCAGTACTTC,CASKRSAGGAKAYEQYF
14,NA,TRBV4-3,NA,TRBJ1-2,TGCGCCAGCAGCCTTTCAGGCCCCCCCTATCCCTACACCTTC,CASSLSGPPYPYTF
14,NA,TRBV7-8,TRBD1,TRBJ1-5,TGTGCCAGCAGCCCCGGGACAGGCAATCAGCCCCAGCATTTT,CASSPGTGNQPQHF
16,NA,TRBV3-1/TRBV3-2,TRBD1,TRBJ2-1,TGTGCCAGCAGCCGTTCTCGGGGCAGGGGGTACAATGAGCAGTTCTTC,CASSRSRGRGYNEQFF
15,NA,TRBV7-9,NA,TRBJ1-2,TGTGCCAGCAGTTCCCCCGGACTCCGTGGGTCTGGCTACACCTTC,CASSSPGLRGSGYTF
13,NA,TRBV5-1,NA,TRBJ1-2,TGCGCCAGCAGCTTGGAGGGGATTCGAGGCTACACCTTC,CASSLEGIRGYTF
11,NA,TRBV6-5,TRBD1,TRBJ2-7,TGTGCCAGCAGGATCGGGGACAGGCCGTACTTC,CASRIGDRPYF
14,NA,TRBV11-1,NA,TRBJ1-2,TGTGCCAGCAGCCCCCGTCAGCGGGCCCATGGCTACACCTTC,CASSPRQRAHGYTF
16,once,TRBV21-1,NA,TRBJ2-5,TGTGCCAGCAGCAAAGCACTAGAGGTCACCACGGAGACCCAGTACTTC,CASSKALEVTTETQYF
14,once,TRBV6-5,NA,TRBJ2-1,TGTGCCAGCAGTTACGGAGGAGCGACAGGTGAGCAGTTCTTC,CASSYGGATGEQFF
16,NA,TRBV9,NA,TRBJ1-3,TGTGCCAGCAGCGTAGCTTTTTCAGATTCGGGAAACACCATATATTTT,CASSVAFSDSGNTIYF
18,NA,TRBV6-2/TRBV6-3,NA,TRBJ2-7,TGTGCCAGCAGTTATGAGCCGGGCGGGGGCGCAGACTCCTACGAGCAGTACTTC,CASSYEPGGGADSYEQYF
15,NA,TRBV5-1,NA,TRBJ1-1,TGCGCCAGCAGCCCTAATCACAGGGTGAACACTGAAGCTTTCTTT,CASSPNHRVNTEAFF
13,NA,TRBV6-5,NA,TRBJ1-2,TGTGCCAGCAGAACCGGGACTTACTATGGCTACACCTTC,CASRTGTYYGYTF
15,NA,TRBV7-9,NA,TRBJ1-1,TGTGCCAGCAGCCCAAGCCAAGCTCGAGACACTGAAGCTTTCTTT,CASSPSQARDTEAFF
15,NA,TRBV11-1,NA,TRBJ2-2,TGTGCCAGCACTACAAATCCGACAGGACTCGGGGAGCTGTTTTTT,CASTTNPTGLGELFF
13,NA,TRBV6-5,TRBD1,TRBJ2-7,TGTGCCACAGCGAGACAGGGCAGCTACGAGCAGTACTTC,CATARQGSYEQYF
14,NA,TRBV9,NA,TRBJ2-3,TGTGCCAGCAGACGACGGGGTGTGGGAGATACGCAGTATTTT,CASRRRGVGDTQYF
14,NA,TRBV6-5,NA,TRBJ2-7,TGTGCCAGCAGTTACTTCCAGGCCTCCTACGAGCAGTACTTC,CASSYFQASYEQYF
13,NA,TRBV29-1,NA,TRBJ1-4,TGCAGCGTTTCCGGACGGGAGGGTGAAAAACTGTTTTTT,CSVSGREGEKLFF
14,NA,TRBV21-1,NA,TRBJ1-1,TGTGCCAGCATTCCGGGATGGGGAGACACTGAAGCTTTCTTT,CASIPGWGDTEAFF
15,NA,TRBV6-5,NA,TRBJ2-7,TGTGCCAGCAGTCCCTATTTGGACAGCTCCTACGAGCAGTACTTC,CASSPYLDSSYEQYF
15,once,TRBV28,TRBD2,TRBJ2-7,TGTGCCAGCAGTCCGCATTCGGGAGGGTCCTACGAGCAGTACTTC,CASSPHSGGSYEQYF
18,NA,TRBV5-1,NA,TRBJ2-5,TGCGCCAGCAGCTTGGATCATGGGCTAGCCTCGGGAAGTCAGACCCAGTACTTC,CASSLDHGLASGSQTQYF
14,once,TRBV5-1,NA,TRBJ2-5,TGCGCCAGCAGCTTGGCAGTCAGGGGAGAGACCCAGTACTTC,CASSLAVRGETQYF
15,once,TRBV5-1,NA,TRBJ2-1,TGCGCCAGCAGCTTGGGAACATTCTCCTACAATGAGCAGTTCTTC,CASSLGTFSYNEQFF
12,few,TRBV3-1/TRBV3-2,NA,TRBJ2-7,TGTGCCAGCAGCCAGAGGTCCTACGAGCAGTACTTC,CASSQRSYEQYF
15,NA,TRBV27,NA,TRBJ1-1,TGTGCCAGCAGTCCCTATACCGGGGTGGGCACTGAAGCTTTCTTT,CASSPYTGVGTEAFF
16,NA,TRBV7-3,TRBD1,TRBJ2-2,TGTGCCAGCAGCTTAATGCAGGGGGCGGGCACCGGGGAGCTGTTTTTT,CASSLMQGAGTGELFF
12,NA,TRBV10-3,NA,TRBJ2-1,TGTGCCATCAGTAGACAGTCCAATGAGCAGTTCTTC,CAISRQSNEQFF
15,NA,TRBV18,NA,TRBJ1-3,TGTGCCAGCTCAGCCAACTACAGGGTTGGAAACACCATATATTTT,CASSANYRVGNTIYF
11,NA,TRBV29-1,NA,TRBJ2-3,TGCAGCGTAGCCCGCCCAGATACGCAGTATTTT,CSVARPDTQYF
13,few,TRBV9,TRBD1,TRBJ1-1,TGTGCCAGCAGCTCTAGTGCGGGACAGGAAGCTTTCTTT,CASSSSAGQEAFF
14,NA,TRBV18,NA,TRBJ1-1,TGTGCCAGCTCACCATCCCCCCCTTCCACTGAAGCTTTCTTT,CASSPSPPSTEAFF
11,many,TRBV7-9,NA,TRBJ1-1,TGTGCCAGCAGCCGGGTTGCTGAAGCTTTCTTT,CASSRVAEAFF
15,NA,TRBV6-6,NA,TRBJ2-1,TGTGCCAGCAGTTCCCCACAGGGTTCGGGCGATGAGCAGTTCTTC,CASSSPQGSGDEQFF
16,NA,TRBV7-9,NA,TRBJ2-2,TGTGCCAGCAGCTCCACGCTGCCCGGGAACACCGGGGAGCTGTTTTTT,CASSSTLPGNTGELFF
17,NA,TRBV2,TRBD1,TRBJ1-3,TGTGCCAGCAGTACTGACTGGGACAGGGTTATTGGAAACACCATATATTTT,CASSTDWDRVIGNTIYF
13,NA,TRBV3-1/TRBV3-2,NA,TRBJ2-1,TGTGCCAGCAGCCAAACGGGGAACAATGAGCAGTTCTTC,CASSQTGNNEQFF
14,NA,TRBV7-9,NA,TRBJ1-1,TGTGCCAGCAGCTTTTTCCTACTGAACACTGAAGCTTTCTTT,CASSFFLLNTEAFF
17,NA,TRBV6-6,NA,TRBJ1-1,TGTGCCAGCAGTCCCTTGGGGGGGTCCATAGCCATCACTGAAGCTTTCTTT,CASSPLGGSIAITEAFF
14,NA,TRBV19,NA,TRBJ1-5,TGTGCCAGTAGTATGGGGGGTTTCGGTCAGCCCCAGCATTTT,CASSMGGFGQPQHF
13,NA,TRBV6-5,NA,TRBJ2-7,TGTGCCAGCAGTTTAAGTGAGGGCTACGAGCAGTACTTC,CASSLSEGYEQYF
14,NA,TRBV7-2,NA,TRBJ1-5,TGTGCCAGCAGCCCCGGCAGGGGTTTTCAGCCCCAGCATTTT,CASSPGRGFQPQHF